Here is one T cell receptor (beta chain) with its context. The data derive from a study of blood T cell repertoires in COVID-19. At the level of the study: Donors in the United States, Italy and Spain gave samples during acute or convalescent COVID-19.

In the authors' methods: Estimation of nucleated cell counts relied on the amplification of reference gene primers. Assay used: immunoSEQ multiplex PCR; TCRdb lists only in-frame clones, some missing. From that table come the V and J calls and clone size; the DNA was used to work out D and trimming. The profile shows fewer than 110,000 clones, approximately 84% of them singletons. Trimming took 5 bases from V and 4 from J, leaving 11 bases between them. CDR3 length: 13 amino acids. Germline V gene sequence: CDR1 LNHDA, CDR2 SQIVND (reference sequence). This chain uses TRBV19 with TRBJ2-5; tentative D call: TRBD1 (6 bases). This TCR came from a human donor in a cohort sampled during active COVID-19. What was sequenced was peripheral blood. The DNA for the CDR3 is TGTGCCAGTAGTTGGGGGCTAGGAGAGACCCAGTACTTC. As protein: CASSWGLGETQYF.